This T cell receptor (beta chain) is drawn from a study of shared clonotypes between healthy human individuals. Overall study findings and caveats: Despite large depth, sorted-subset datasets appeared incompletely sequenced.

Germline values: CDR1 SGHTA, CDR2 FQGNSA. The CDR3 is 15 amino acids. V lost 4 bases and J 0 bases, leaving 13 bases between the germline ends. CD4+ cells yielded CD45RA+ naive and CD45RA-negative memory subsets. As regards this clone: Its antigen remains unknown.

Approximately 220 ng DNA, tens of thousands of T cell genomes, went into each sorted-subset replicate PCR. Assay: immunoSEQ multiplex PCR; the TCRdb copy retains only in-frame clones and omits some. The profile shows a few hundred thousand clones, over 60% of them singletons. Sequencing input: memory CD4+ T cells sorted from blood. Subset described: CD45RA-negative fraction. The chain links TRBV7-2 to TRBJ2-7; TRBD1 or TRBD2 may be the D gene (5 bases each). This clonotype was sampled from a man aged 25-45 years in good health. The CDR3 sequence is CASSSNFGTSYEQYF. The CDR3 DNA sequence: TGTGCCAGCAGCTCCAACTTCGGGACCTCCTACGAGCAGTACTTC.